This paragraph covers one T cell receptor beta chain sequence. Antigen: not known. V was trimmed by 6 bases and J by 4 bases, leaving 15 bases between them. Germline lookup yields CDR1 SNHLY and CDR2 FYNNEI. The CDR3 sequence is 14 residues long. Sequence data for DNA of cultured CD4+ T cells were generated by the Oncomine TCR Beta short-read assay. A single record per CDR3 protein comes from TCRdb applying MiXCR to the PCR reads. The sample lists about 18,000 distinct CDR3 sequences; approximately 50% were seen once. This entry is derived from a study of vaccination and CD4 T cells after COVID-19. Study in general: The convalescent population consisted of six males and four females, two of whom were of Hispanic ethnicity.

Treatment indicated: roughly 10-day PBMC culture with coronavirus spike peptide pools or control peptides (ViraFEST assay). T cells were expanded with peptide pools, and expanded clonotypes were identified by TCR sequencing. Wells that each held around 2 million PBMCs were cultured with around 9.7 IU/ml IL-2 and approximately 10 ug/ml peptide pools. The TCR was taken from a human donor who had recovered from COVID-19. The specimen sequenced was CD4+ T cells from blood, cultured in vitro. The rearrangement joins TRBV2 to TRBJ1-1; possible D gene TRBD1, 5 bases. CDR3: CASRETAQATEAFF. CDR3 coding DNA: TGTGCCAGCAGAGAGACAGCTCAGGCCACTGAAGCTTTCTTT.